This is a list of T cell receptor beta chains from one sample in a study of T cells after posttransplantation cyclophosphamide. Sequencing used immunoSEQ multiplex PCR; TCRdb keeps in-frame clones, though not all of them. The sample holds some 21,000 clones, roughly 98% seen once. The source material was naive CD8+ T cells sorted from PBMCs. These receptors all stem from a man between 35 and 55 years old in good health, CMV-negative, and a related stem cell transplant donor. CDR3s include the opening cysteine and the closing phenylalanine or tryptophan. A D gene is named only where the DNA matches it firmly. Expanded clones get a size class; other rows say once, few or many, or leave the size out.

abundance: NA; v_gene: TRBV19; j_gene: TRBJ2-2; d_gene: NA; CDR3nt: TGTGCCAGTAGTCCGTCCCTCACCGGGGAGCTGTTTTTT; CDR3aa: CASSPSLTGELFF
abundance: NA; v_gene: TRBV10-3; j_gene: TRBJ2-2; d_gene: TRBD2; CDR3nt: TGTGCATCCGGGGTGGCGGGAGTAAACACCGGGGAGCTGTTTTTT; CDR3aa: CASGVAGVNTGELFF
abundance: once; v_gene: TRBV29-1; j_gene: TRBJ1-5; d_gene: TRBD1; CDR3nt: TGCAGCGTCGCGGACAGGGGTAATCAGCCCCAGCATTTT; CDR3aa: CSVADRGNQPQHF
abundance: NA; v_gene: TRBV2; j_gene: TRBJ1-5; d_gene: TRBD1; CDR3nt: TGTGCCAGCAGTGATTCTAGGGGACAGGGCGTTTTGAGCAATCAGCCCCAGCATTTT; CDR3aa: CASSDSRGQGVLSNQPQHF
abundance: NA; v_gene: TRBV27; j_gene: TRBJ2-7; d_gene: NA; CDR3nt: TGTGCCAGCAGTTTCTCAGGCCCCTACGAGCAGTACTTC; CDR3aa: CASSFSGPYEQYF
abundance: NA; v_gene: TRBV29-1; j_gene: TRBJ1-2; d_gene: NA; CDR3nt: TGCAGCGTTGAAGGTGAGGGGGTTATGGACTATGGCTACACCTTC; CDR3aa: CSVEGEGVMDYGYTF
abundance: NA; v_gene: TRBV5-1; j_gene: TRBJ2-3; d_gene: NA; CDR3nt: TGCGCCAGCAGCTGGGGCGGGGTAGATACGCAGTATTTT; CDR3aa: CASSWGGVDTQYF
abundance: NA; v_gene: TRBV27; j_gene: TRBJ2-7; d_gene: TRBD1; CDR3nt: TGTGCCAGCAGTTTCGGACAGGGGGCATCCTACGAGCAGTACTTC; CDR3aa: CASSFGQGASYEQYF
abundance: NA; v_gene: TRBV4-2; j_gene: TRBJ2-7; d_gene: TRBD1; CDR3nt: TGTGCCAGCAGCCTAGGACAGGCCCGCTACGAGCAGTACTTC; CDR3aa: CASSLGQARYEQYF
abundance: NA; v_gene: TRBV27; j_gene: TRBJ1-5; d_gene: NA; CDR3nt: TGTGCCAGCAGTTTCTCGGGAAGTGGGAATCAGCCCCAGCATTTT; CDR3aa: CASSFSGSGNQPQHF
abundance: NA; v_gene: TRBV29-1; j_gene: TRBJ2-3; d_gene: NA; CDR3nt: TGCAGCGTCCGAACAGGATTGAGGACAGATACGCAGTATTTT; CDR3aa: CSVRTGLRTDTQYF
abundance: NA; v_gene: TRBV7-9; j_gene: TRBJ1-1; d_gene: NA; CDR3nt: TGTGCCAGCAGCCAAAAATCACGCAGGGCGGGGGCTGAAGCTTTCTTT; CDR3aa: CASSQKSRRAGAEAFF
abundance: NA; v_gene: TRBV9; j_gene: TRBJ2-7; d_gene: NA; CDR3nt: TGTGCCAGCAGCGTAGGGAACAATAAAGCGGAGCAGTACTTC; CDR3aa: CASSVGNNKAEQYF
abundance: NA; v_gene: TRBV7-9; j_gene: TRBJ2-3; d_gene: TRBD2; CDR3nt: TGTGCCAGCAGCCCTTCCCTTACTAGCGGGGGCACAGATACGCAGTATTTT; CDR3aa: CASSPSLTSGGTDTQYF
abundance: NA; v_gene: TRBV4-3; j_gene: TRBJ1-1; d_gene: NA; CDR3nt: TGCGCCAGCAGTCCTCAGGGGAACACTGAAGCTTTCTTT; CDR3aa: CASSPQGNTEAFF
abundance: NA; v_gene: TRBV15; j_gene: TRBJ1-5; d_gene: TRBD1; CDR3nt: TGTGCCACCAGCAGAGGTCCGGGACAGGGGGCCGGTCAGCCCCAGCATTTT; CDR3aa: CATSRGPGQGAGQPQHF
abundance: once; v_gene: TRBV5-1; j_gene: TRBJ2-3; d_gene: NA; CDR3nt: TGCGCCAGCAGCATAGGGGAGGGCACAGATACGCAGTATTTT; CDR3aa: CASSIGEGTDTQYF
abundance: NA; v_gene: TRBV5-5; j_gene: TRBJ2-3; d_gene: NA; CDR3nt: TGTGCCAGCAGCTTAAGGACAGTCCATAAGTATTTT; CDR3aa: CASSLRTVHKYF
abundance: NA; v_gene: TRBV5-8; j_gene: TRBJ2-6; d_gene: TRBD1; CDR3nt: TGTGCCAGCAGCCTCCGGGACAGGGTGTTCGACGTCCTGACTTTC; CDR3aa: CASSLRDRVFDVLTF
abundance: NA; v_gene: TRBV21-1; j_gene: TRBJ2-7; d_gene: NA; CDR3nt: TGTGCCAGCAGCGTACATAGCGAATCTCCCTCCTACGAGCAGTACTTC; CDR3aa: CASSVHSESPSYEQYF
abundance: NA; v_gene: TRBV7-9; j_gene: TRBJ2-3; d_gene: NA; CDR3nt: TGTGCCAGCAGCTTGGACTACCCGGATGATACGCAGTATTTT; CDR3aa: CASSLDYPDDTQYF
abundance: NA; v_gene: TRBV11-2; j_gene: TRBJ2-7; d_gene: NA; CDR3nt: TGTGCCAGCAGCTTGGACACCTTGGTAGAGCAGTACTTC; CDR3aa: CASSLDTLVEQYF
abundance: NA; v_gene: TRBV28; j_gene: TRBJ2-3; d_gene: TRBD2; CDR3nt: TGTGCCAGCAGTTTAGCGGGAGGCATTACTGGGGGGCCTACAGATACGCAGTATTTT; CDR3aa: CASSLAGGITGGPTDTQYF
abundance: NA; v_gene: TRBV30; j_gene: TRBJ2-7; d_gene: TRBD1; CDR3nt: TGTGCCTGGAGTGCCGGGACAGGGACCTACGAGCAGTACTTC; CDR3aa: CAWSAGTGTYEQYF
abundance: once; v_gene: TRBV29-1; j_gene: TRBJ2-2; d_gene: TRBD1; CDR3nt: TGCAGCGTCGGGACAGCGAACACCGGGGAGCTGTTTTTT; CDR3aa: CSVGTANTGELFF
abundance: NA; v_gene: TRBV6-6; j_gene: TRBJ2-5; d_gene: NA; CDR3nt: TGTGCCAGCACCTTGGCGGAGCTCCAAGAGACCCAGTACTTC; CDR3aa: CASTLAELQETQYF
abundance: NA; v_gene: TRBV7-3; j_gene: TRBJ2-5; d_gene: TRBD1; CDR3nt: TGTGCCAGCAGCTTCCGGGACAGGGTCGGTGAGACCCAGTACTTC; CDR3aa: CASSFRDRVGETQYF
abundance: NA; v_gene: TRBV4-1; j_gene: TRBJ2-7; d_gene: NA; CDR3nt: TGCGCCAGCAGCCAAGATCCTGGAAGGGGCTACGAGCAGTACTTC; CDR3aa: CASSQDPGRGYEQYF
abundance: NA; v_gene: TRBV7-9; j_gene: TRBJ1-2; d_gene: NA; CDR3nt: TGTGCCAGCAGCAAGGGGAAGAACTATGGCTACACCTTC; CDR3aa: CASSKGKNYGYTF
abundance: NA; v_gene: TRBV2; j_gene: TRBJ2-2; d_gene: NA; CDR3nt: TGTGCCAGCAGTGTACCGCTAAACACCGGGGAGCTGTTTTTT; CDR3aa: CASSVPLNTGELFF
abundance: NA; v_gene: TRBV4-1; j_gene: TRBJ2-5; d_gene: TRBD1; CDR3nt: TGCGCCAGCAGCCAAAGCCGAAACAGGGGCGGACAAGAGACCCAGTACTTC; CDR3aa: CASSQSRNRGGQETQYF
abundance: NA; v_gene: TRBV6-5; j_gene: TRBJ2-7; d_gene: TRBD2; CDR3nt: TGTGCCAGCAGTTACTCGCCTAGCGGTACCTACGAGCAGTACTTC; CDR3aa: CASSYSPSGTYEQYF
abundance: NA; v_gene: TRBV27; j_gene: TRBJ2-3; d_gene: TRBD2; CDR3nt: TGTGCCAGCAGTCCGCCGGCGGGAGGTCCAGATACGCAGTATTTT; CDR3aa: CASSPPAGGPDTQYF
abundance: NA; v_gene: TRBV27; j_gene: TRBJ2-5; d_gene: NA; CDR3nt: TGTGCCAGCAGTTTTGGGCGCAGCTTTACTCAGTACTTC; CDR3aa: CASSFGRSFTQYF
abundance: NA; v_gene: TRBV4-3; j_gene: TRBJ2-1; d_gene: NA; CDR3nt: TGCGCCAGCAGCCAAGTCCGGCGGAGCTCCTACAATGAGCAGTTCTTC; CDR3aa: CASSQVRRSSYNEQFF
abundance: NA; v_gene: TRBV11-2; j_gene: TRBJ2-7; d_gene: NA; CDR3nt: TGTGCCAGCAGCCTCTCGACAGATTTCTACGAGCAGTACTTC; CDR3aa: CASSLSTDFYEQYF
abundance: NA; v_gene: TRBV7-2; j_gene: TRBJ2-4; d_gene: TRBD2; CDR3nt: TGTGCCAGCAGCCTCACGACTAGCGGGAGCCTAACCCCTAAAAACATTCAGTACTTC; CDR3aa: CASSLTTSGSLTPKNIQYF
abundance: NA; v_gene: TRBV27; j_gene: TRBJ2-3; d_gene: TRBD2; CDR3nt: TGTGCCAGCAGTATAGCGGGAGTAACAGATACGCAGTATTTT; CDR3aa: CASSIAGVTDTQYF
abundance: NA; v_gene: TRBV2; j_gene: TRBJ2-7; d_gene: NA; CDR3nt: TGTGCCAGCAGGCCCCCTACTAGCCTATCCTACGAGCAGTACTTC; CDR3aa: CASRPPTSLSYEQYF
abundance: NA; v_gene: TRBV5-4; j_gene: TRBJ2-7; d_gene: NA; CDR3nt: TGTGCCAGCAGCCAAGACAGAGCTTACGAGCAGTACTTC; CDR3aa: CASSQDRAYEQYF
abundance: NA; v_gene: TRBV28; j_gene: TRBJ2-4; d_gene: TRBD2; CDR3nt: TGTGCCAGCAGTTTCGCGGAGTCGGGACTAGAGTCGGACATTCAGTACTTC; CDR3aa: CASSFAESGLESDIQYF
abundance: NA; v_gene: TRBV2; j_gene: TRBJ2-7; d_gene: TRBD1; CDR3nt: TGTGCCAGCATCCAAATCAACAGGGGCCACTACGAGCAGTACTTC; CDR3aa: CASIQINRGHYEQYF
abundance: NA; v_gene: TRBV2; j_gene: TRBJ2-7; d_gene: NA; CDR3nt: TGTGCCAGCAGTGATCGCGAGCAGTACTTC; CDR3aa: CASSDREQYF
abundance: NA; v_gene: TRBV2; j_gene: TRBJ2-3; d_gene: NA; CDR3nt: TGTGCCAGCAGTGCCCAGATGGGCTACACAGATACGCAGTATTTT; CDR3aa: CASSAQMGYTDTQYF
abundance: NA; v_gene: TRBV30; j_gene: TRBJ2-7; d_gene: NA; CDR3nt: TGTGCCTCAGGATCTGGGACTGATCCCTACGAGCAGTACTTC; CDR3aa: CASGSGTDPYEQYF
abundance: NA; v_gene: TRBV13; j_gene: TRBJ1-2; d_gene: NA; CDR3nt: TGTGCCAGCAGCTACGACAGTGCCTCTGGCTACACCTTC; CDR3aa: CASSYDSASGYTF
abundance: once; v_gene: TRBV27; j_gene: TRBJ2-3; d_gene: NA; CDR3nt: TGTGCCAGCAGATCTACCACAGATACGCAGTATTTT; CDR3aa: CASRSTTDTQYF
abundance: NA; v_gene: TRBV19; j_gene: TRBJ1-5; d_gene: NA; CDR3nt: TGTGCCAGTAGCCCGGAAGGGGGTCAGCCCCAGCATTTT; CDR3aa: CASSPEGGQPQHF
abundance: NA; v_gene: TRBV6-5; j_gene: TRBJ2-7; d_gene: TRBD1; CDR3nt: TGTGCCAGCAGCCCGGACAGGGGATCCTACGAGCAGTACTTC; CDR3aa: CASSPDRGSYEQYF